Each of the 26 T cell receptor beta chains below was sequenced from the same sample in a study of CD8+CD57+ T cells in acquired aplastic anemia. Previously, flow cytometry had revealed CD8+CD57+ cell expansion in the patients chosen for sequencing. Using genomic DNA as the template, TCR beta VDJ and CDR3 profiling was carried out. TCRdb used MiXCR to reprocess the reads, holding one entry per CDR3 protein. This table holds around 250,000 distinct CDR3 sequences, approximately 80% found once. The sequencing sample was made of sorted CD4+, CD8+, or CD8+CD57+ T cells (not recorded which) from PBMCs. These receptors originate from a human donor with aplastic anemia.

The gene calls are TRBV5-5 and TRBJ2-5; D gene ambiguous. CDR1 is SGHKS and CDR2 is YYEKEE in the germline V gene (reference sequence). The CDR3 has 14 amino acids. V was trimmed by 4 bases and J by 2 bases, leaving 12 bases between them. CDR3 nucleotides: TGTGCCAGCAGCAGGTTAGACGAGCAAGAGACCCAGTACTTC. Protein sequence: CASSRLDEQETQYF.

As to this clonotype: Being one base from a much bigger clone, this may be a read error. The V and J genes are TRBV6-2 or TRBV6-3 and TRBJ2-1, with 11 bases fitting TRBD2. Germline CDR1 MNHEY, CDR2 SVGEGT. The CDR3 sequence is 14 residues long. V lost 5 bases to trimming and J lost 7 bases; unmatched junction nucleotides: 4. The CDR3 loop reads CASSTSGSRNEQFF. In DNA form, the CDR3 reads TGTGCCAGCAGTACTAGCGGGAGTAGGAATGAGCAGTTCTTC.

This clonotype came up once. Germline is not matched at one junction end, which may reflect a read error. V gene TRBV7-8 combines with J gene TRBJ1-1; TRBD1 might be the D (6 bases). In germline, CDR1 is SGHVS, CDR2 FQNEAQ. The CDR3 sequence is 14 residues long. The CDR3 reads CASIKGPDWTAPSF. CDR3 nucleotides: TGTGCCAGCATAAAGGGTCCAGACTGGACAGCACCTTCCTTT.

This clonotype showed up just once. A read error may produce the germline difference seen at one junction end. The chain has TRBV7-6 and TRBJ2-7; D is possibly TRBD2 (6 bases). There are 14 residues in the CDR3. From germline, CDR1 is SGHVS and CDR2 FNYEAQ. The CDR3 nucleotides read TGTGCCACCAGCTTAGCCCCCGGGAGCAAAGAGCCCCAGTTC. Protein product: CATSLAPGSKEPQF.

In regard to this clonotype: Mismatch with germline at one junction end may stem from a read error. V gene TRBV7-9 combines with J gene TRBJ2-3; D gene unclear. The CDR3 runs to 14 residues. Germline-derived CDR1 and CDR2 are SEHNR and FQNEAQ (reference sequence). In nucleotides, the CDR3 is TGTGCCAGCAGCTTTGAAGGAAGCCCGGGTACCCAGGATTTT. Translating gives CASSFEGSPGTQDF.

The V gene is TRBV5-1, the J gene TRBJ1-6; D gene ambiguous. V lost 0 bases to trimming and J lost 3 bases, with 10 bases between them. Germline V CDR1 and CDR2: SGHRS, YFSETQ. This CDR3 has 16 residues. CDR3 in amino acids: CASSLVEGGYNSPLHF. The DNA for the CDR3 is TGCGCCAGCAGCTTGGTAGAGGGCGGCTATAATTCACCCCTCCACTTT.

The genes are TRBV7-9 and TRBJ2-2, with 8 nucleotides matching TRBD1. The germline V gene encodes CDR1 SEHNR and CDR2 FQNEAQ (reference sequence). The trim removed 6 bases at V and 7 bases at J, leaving 13 bases unmatched. The CDR3 contains 16 residues. Here the CDR3 reads CASSYSRTGGIGELFF. In DNA form, the CDR3 reads TGTGCCAGCAGTTATTCGAGAACAGGGGGGATCGGGGAGCTGTTTTTT.

With regard to this clonotype: Because it lacks the conserved phenylalanine or tryptophan at the end, this CDR3 is likely a read error. The DNA is left out, because the CDR3 cannot be placed on it with certainty; the CDR3 is given as TCRdb lists it. This chain links TRBV2 with TRBJ2-1; TRBD1, the D gene given by the table, was not confirmed from the DNA. Germline assignment: CDR1 SNHLY and CDR2 FYNNEI. The CDR3 comprises 16 residues, both ends counted. The CDR3 reads CASGDGGTNAQYFRPG.

With respect to this clonotype: The junction does not match germline at one end; this may be a read error. V and J are TRBV2 and TRBJ1-2, with D perhaps TRBD1 (5 bases). Per germline, CDR1 SNHLY and CDR2 FYNNEI. The CDR3 contains 14 residues. The CDR3 here is CASSLRGGTGGYSF. The CDR3 DNA follows: TGTGCCAGCAGCTTAAGGGGCGGGACGGGTGGCTATTCCTTC.

Comments on this clonotype: Germline and junction disagree at one end, which may indicate a read error. This chain links TRBV7-3 with TRBJ2-4, with D perhaps matching TRBD1 (6 bases). CDR1 and CDR2 (germline): SGHTA, FQGTGA. This CDR3 contains 12 residues. CDR3 DNA sequence: TGTGCCAGCGGAGTAACTGGGGGCATTCACTATTTC. It codes for CASGVTGGIHYF. The whole variable domain, filled in from reference TRBV7-3 and TRBJ2-4, reads GAGVSQTPSNKVTEKGKYVELRCDPISGHTALYWYRQSLGQGPEFLIYFQGTGAADDSGLPNDRFFAVRPEGSVSTLKIQRTERGDSAVYLCASGVTGGIHYFGAGTRLSVL.

In regard to this clonotype: This is likely a read error, given that the CDR3 carries no conserved phenylalanine or tryptophan at its end. The DNA is omitted, as the CDR3 cannot be located on it reliably, and the CDR3 follows TCRdb's listing. The CDR3 loop is CASSSHVTGTDLS. J is TRBJ2-1 and V is TRBV7-8; the table's D call, TRBD1, has no DNA check behind it. The germline gives CDR1 SGHVS, CDR2 FQNEAQ. The CDR3 adds up to 13 amino acids, both ends counted.

The chain carries TRBV20-1 and TRBJ2-5; no definite D call. CDR1 is DFQATT and CDR2 is SNEGSKA in the germline V gene (reference sequence). With 6 bases removed from V and 2 bases from J, the gap between germline ends came to 10 bases. The CDR3 is made up of 12 amino acids. CDR3 residues: CSADHRQETQYF. As DNA, the CDR3 is TGCAGTGCCGACCACCGTCAAGAGACCCAGTACTTC.

The genes are TRBV7-9 and TRBJ2-3; weak D call: TRBD2 (5 bases). Germline values: CDR1 SEHNR, CDR2 FQNEAQ (reference sequence). The CDR3 contains 13 residues. V lost 5 bases and J lost 2, with 8 bases in between. CDR3 loop: CASSRTFTDTQYF. The CDR3 DNA sequence: TGTGCCAGCAGCCGGACTTTCACAGATACGCAGTATTTT.

Concerning this clonotype: The germline gene is not matched at one end of the junction; a read error may be the cause. The V gene is TRBV7-8, the J gene TRBJ2-1; TRBD1 aligns across 7 bases. Germline V gene data show CDR1 as SGHVS and CDR2 as FQNEAQ. This CDR3 is 16 amino acids long. CDR3 sequence: CASSLDLTGKNNDQFF. DNA for the CDR3: TGTGCCAGCAGCTTAGATCTGACAGGGAAGAACAATGATCAGTTCTTC.

Regarding this clonotype: Because the CDR3 is missing its conserved closing phenylalanine or tryptophan, this is likely a read error. No DNA is shown, since the ends of the CDR3 on it are uncertain; the CDR3 is the one TCRdb lists. The CDR3 sequence is CASSLPRTGALET. The J gene is TRBJ2-3, the V gene TRBV7-9; the tabulated D call, TRBD1, remains unverified against the DNA. The CDR3 spans 13 amino acids, including both terminal residues. Germline CDR1 and CDR2: SEHNR and FQNEAQ (reference sequence).

Comments on this clonotype: One end of the junction is discordant with germline, which a read error may explain. The V and J genes are TRBV7-9 and TRBJ1-6; D is unresolved. The CDR3 has 14 residues. Germline CDR1 reads SEHNR; CDR2 reads FQNEAQ (reference sequence). This CDR3 reads CASSLARPKTPPPF. DNA for the CDR3: TGTGCCAGCAGCTTAGCGAGACCCAAGACCCCCCCCCCCTTT.

J is TRBJ2-7 and V is TRBV7-6, with D possibly called TRBD1 or TRBD2 (5 bases each). Trimming left V 5 bases short and J 13 bases short, with 27 bases between. There are 15 residues in the CDR3. The germline CDR1 and CDR2 sequences are SGHVS and FNYEAQ. CDR3 nucleotides: TGTGCCAGCAGCCCGGGACCTACACACTATGGCGACCCCTACTTC. Its translation: CASSPGPTHYGDPYF.

The CDR3, as DNA: TGTGCCAGCGGGGTCGGGGGCACAGATACGCATTATTTTTATTTT. Its translation is CASGVGGTDTHYFYF. This chain links TRBV7-8 with TRBJ2-3; D is tentatively TRBD1 or TRBD2 (6 bases each). In germline, CDR1 is SGHVS, CDR2 FQNEAQ. The CDR3 totals 15 residues. Between the trimmed V and J ends, which lost 8 bases and 15 bases, there was a span of 30 bases.

This clonotype has at least ten counts. A read error is possible here, since a much larger clone lies one base away. The V call is TRBV7-8, the J call TRBJ1-1; D gene unclear. V dropped 0 bases and J dropped 13 bases, with 21 bases sitting between them. The CDR3 length is 15 residues. The V gene's germline CDR1 is SGHVS and CDR2 FQNEAQ. CDR3 sequence: CASSLAGGRDTQYFF. The DNA of the CDR3 is TGTGCCAGCAGCTTAGCGGGAGGTCGCGATACGCAGTATTTCTTT.

This sequence joins TRBV2 and TRBJ2-5; D is perhaps TRBD2 (6 bases). The end of the DNA fits TRBJ2-1 better, so the J call may be wrong. This CDR3 has 13 residues. CDR1 SNHLY and CDR2 FYNNEI come from the germline V gene. The DNA for the CDR3 is TGTGCCAGCAGTGATGGGGGGAGCGAGGCGCAGTTCTTC. This gives the protein CASSDGGSEAQFF.

The chain couples TRBV7-9 to TRBJ2-3, with D possibly being TRBD2 (6 bases). Trimming removed 0 bases from V and 15 bases from J, with 19 bases in between. Germline CDR1 SEHNR, CDR2 FQNEAQ (reference sequence). The CDR3 loop spans 14 amino acids. The CDR3 sequence is CASSLARSGGTDYF. CDR3 DNA: TGTGCCAGCAGCTTAGCGAGAAGCGGCGGGACGGATTATTTT.

The J gene is TRBJ2-3, the V gene TRBV15; D remains ambiguous. The tail of the sequence fits TRBJ2-7 better, so the J call may be wrong. Germline values: CDR1 LNHNV, CDR2 YYDKDF (reference sequence). The CDR3 contains 14 residues. Written as DNA, the CDR3 is TGTGCCACCAGCAGAGATACGCATACCGATGCGCAGTACTTC. Translated, it gives CATSRDTHTDAQYF.

This clonotype was observed a handful of times. The J gene is TRBJ2-1, the V gene TRBV10-3, with 7 bases aligning to TRBD2. V was clipped by 10 bases and J by 1 base; unmatched bases: 10. This CDR3 comprises 15 residues. Per germline, CDR1 ENHRY and CDR2 SYGVKD. CDR3 loop: CATWTSSTSYNEQFF. In nucleotides, the CDR3 is TGTGCCACATGGACTAGTTCCACATCCTACAATGAGCAGTTCTTC.

This clonotype was observed a handful of times. The DNA of the CDR3 is TGTGCCAGCAGTGAGCTAGAGCCCCAGCATTTT. Translated: CASSELEPQHF. The chain links TRBV2 to TRBJ1-5; D gene unclear. The CDR3 loop spans 11 amino acids. CDR1 and CDR2 from the germline V gene are SNHLY and FYNNEI. Trimming shortened V by 3 bases and J by 8 bases, and 5 bases separated the two germline ends.

This clonotype was counted a single time. V gene TRBV9 combines with J gene TRBJ2-7; D not certain. Germline CDR1 and CDR2: SGDLS and YYNGEE. CDR3 length: 18 amino acids. The V end lost 0 bases, the J end lost 2 bases, and 21 bases lay between the germline ends. CDR3 sequence (DNA): TGTGCCAGCAGCGTAGGTTCCGATACGCAGGCCCTTGCCTACGAGCAGTACGTC. Residues: CASSVGSDTQALAYEQYV.

The J gene is TRBJ1-5, the V gene TRBV10-3; weak D call: TRBD1 (6 bases). Germline V gene sequence: CDR1 ENHRY, CDR2 SYGVKD. V lost 11 bases and J 3 bases, leaving 17 bases between the germline ends. This CDR3 comprises 14 residues. CDR3 DNA sequence: TGTGCCGCCCAAGGGGGGGGCATCAATCAGCCCCAGCATTTT. This translates into CAAQGGGINQPQHF.